The clone carrying this TCR beta chain has a single count. Its specificity is not known. Germline CDR1 is MNHEY and CDR2 is SVGAGI. The length of the CDR3 is 14 residues. The ends were cut back, 6 bases at V and 5 bases at J, with 17 bases in the middle. This sample is part of a study of shared clonotypes between healthy human individuals. Study-wide results and caveats: Naive subsets tended to show greater estimated richness than memory subsets. Expectations were that clonotype sharing among donors would be affected by sequencing depth.

Positively selected for CCR7, the CD45RO-negative cells used as naive CD8 cells excluded terminally differentiated effector memory CD45RA+ cells. Per the study methods: Because ImmunoSEQ provided only junction sequences with no quality scores, the filtering differed. TCRdb's copy holds only in-frame clones and misses some; the assay was immunoSEQ multiplex PCR. That table furnishes V, J and clone size, whereas the DNA furnished D and trimming. This sample has 1.5 million to 2.5 million clones, with about 95% found just once. The origin of this receptor is a man aged 18 to 35 in good health. The sample consisted of naive CD8+ T cells sorted from blood. The chain links TRBV6-5 to TRBJ2-7; D might be TRBD2 (5 bases). CDR3 in DNA: TGTGCCAGCAGCCTACGGGATTCTATTGACGAGCAGTACTTC. Protein sequence: CASSLRDSIDEQYF.